These T cell receptor beta chains were read from a single sample in a study of shared clonotypes between healthy human individuals. Using immunoSEQ multiplex PCR, the repertoire was profiled, and TCRdb retains in-frame clones only, with some absent. The sample has some 1,600,000 clones; 95% to 99% are singletons. The specimen sequenced was naive CD4+ T cells sorted from blood. The receptors derive from a man aged 30-40 years in good health. Each CDR3 is given with its conserved first and last residue. D genes are given only for firm matches. Rows may omit the clone size; those that give it use once, few, many or a size class.

d_gene,v_gene,abundance,j_gene,CDR3nt,CDR3aa
TRBD2,TRBV5-4,NA,TRBJ2-4,TGTGCCAGCAGCTTGGCTAGCGGGACCAAAAACATTCAGTACTTC,CASSLASGTKNIQYF
NA,TRBV15,NA,TRBJ1-1,TGTGCCACCAGCAGAGGGGGCAGACAGACGAACACTGAAGCTTTCTTT,CATSRGGRQTNTEAFF
TRBD1,TRBV7-2,NA,TRBJ2-3,TGTGCCAGCAGCTTGCACAGGGGGCGACGAAGCACAGATACGCAGTATTTT,CASSLHRGRRSTDTQYF
TRBD1,TRBV11-3,NA,TRBJ2-7,TGTGCCAGCAACACCCGGAAGGGGACAGGGAATTACGAGCAGTACTTC,CASNTRKGTGNYEQYF
TRBD2,TRBV7-3,NA,TRBJ2-3,TGTGCCACCGCGACTAGCGGAGACACAGATACGCAGTATTTT,CATATSGDTDTQYF
NA,TRBV29-1,NA,TRBJ1-1,TGCAGCGGGGGCGCTTCGAACACTGAAGCTTTCTTT,CSGGASNTEAFF
TRBD2,TRBV19,once,TRBJ2-2,TGTGCCAGTAGTATGCTGGCGGGAGCGGTCGGGGAGCTGTTTTTT,CASSMLAGAVGELFF
NA,TRBV2,NA,TRBJ2-5,TGTGCCAGCAGCGGGCCAGGCTCCCCCCGGAGAGAGACCCAGTACTTC,CASSGPGSPRRETQYF
NA,TRBV10-3,NA,TRBJ1-2,TGTGCCATCAGTGAGTCGACGGGGGGCAGGAACTATGGCTACACCTTC,CAISESTGGRNYGYTF
TRBD2,TRBV15,NA,TRBJ2-7,TGTGCCACCAGCAGAGATAGGAGGGTCGGGGCTAGCGGGATGGAGTCCTACGAGCAGTACTTC,CATSRDRRVGASGMESYEQYF
TRBD2,TRBV4-3,NA,TRBJ2-7,TGCGCCAGCAGCCAGTCGGCTAGCGGCCCCTACGAGCAGTACTTC,CASSQSASGPYEQYF
TRBD2,TRBV29-1,NA,TRBJ2-2,TGCAGCGTTGGAATAGCGGGAGGGTACACCGGGGAGCTGTTTTTT,CSVGIAGGYTGELFF
TRBD2,TRBV25-1,NA,TRBJ2-1,TGTGCCAGCAGTGATGGTGGTAGCGGGAGCGTTTCTTTCTTC,CASSDGGSGSVSFF
NA,TRBV5-1,NA,TRBJ2-5,TGCGCCAGCAGCTTCGATAGGGTTTACGAGACCCAGTACTTC,CASSFDRVYETQYF
NA,TRBV12-2,NA,TRBJ2-7,TGTGCAAGTCGCTTACCAAACCGCTACGAGCAGTACTTC,CASRLPNRYEQYF
NA,TRBV11-2,NA,TRBJ2-5,TGTGCCAGCAGCTTGTCGTCGGGCCTCGGGGGCCTCGAGACCCAGTACTTC,CASSLSSGLGGLETQYF
NA,TRBV15,NA,TRBJ2-5,TGTGCCACCAGCCGTAAGGACCTCCGCCAGTACTTC,CATSRKDLRQYF
NA,TRBV7-6,NA,TRBJ2-1,TGTGCCAGCAGCTTAAATATGGGGGACAATGAGCAGTTCTTC,CASSLNMGDNEQFF
NA,TRBV14,NA,TRBJ2-7,TGTGCCAGCAGCCAAGAGCCAGGGGCTTTGGCCTACGAGCAGTACTTC,CASSQEPGALAYEQYF
NA,TRBV28,NA,TRBJ1-2,TGTGCCAGCAGTTTCCGGCCCGGTACCGACTACACCTTC,CASSFRPGTDYTF
NA,TRBV29-1,NA,TRBJ1-3,TGCAGCGCCGGGACTGGAAACACCATATATTTT,CSAGTGNTIYF
NA,TRBV27,NA,TRBJ1-1,TGTGCCAGCACCTCAATCGGACGGTTGGTCAACACTGAAGCTTTCTTT,CASTSIGRLVNTEAFF
NA,TRBV15,NA,TRBJ2-5,TGTGCCACCAGCAGAGATAACAGGTACCAAGAGACCCAGTACTTC,CATSRDNRYQETQYF
NA,TRBV7-2,once,TRBJ2-3,TGTGCCAGCAGCTTATCTTACCCGTTGTGGGGAGAGGGGGATACGCAGTATTTT,CASSLSYPLWGEGDTQYF
TRBD2,TRBV5-1,NA,TRBJ2-7,TGCGCCAGCAGCTCCGCTAGCGGGAGCTCGAGACTGATCTACGAGCAGTACTTC,CASSSASGSSRLIYEQYF
NA,TRBV28,NA,TRBJ1-2,TGTGCCAGCAGTTTATCGCAGCCCTATCGGTCGGATGGCTACACCTTC,CASSLSQPYRSDGYTF
NA,TRBV5-1,NA,TRBJ1-1,TGCGCCAGCAGCTTGGTGGGTAGCACTGAAGCTTTCTTT,CASSLVGSTEAFF
TRBD1,TRBV19,NA,TRBJ2-2,TGTGCCAGTAGAGGCGGACAGGGATGGACCGGGGAGCTGTTTTTT,CASRGGQGWTGELFF
TRBD1,TRBV10-3,NA,TRBJ1-1,TGTGCCATCAGTGAGTCGTTGGGGAAGGGGGCGAACACTGAAGCTTTCTTT,CAISESLGKGANTEAFF
TRBD1,TRBV18,NA,TRBJ2-7,TGTGCCAGCTCACCTGGACAGGGTTTCTACGAGCAGTACTTC,CASSPGQGFYEQYF
NA,TRBV30,NA,TRBJ2-7,TGTGCCTGGAGTGACGGGGGACTCGCCTACGAGCAGTACTTC,CAWSDGGLAYEQYF
NA,TRBV2,NA,TRBJ2-7,TGTGCCAGCAACCTACAGGGTAAAGAGCAGTACTTC,CASNLQGKEQYF
NA,TRBV7-3,NA,TRBJ2-5,TGTGCCAGCAGCTTGGGACCACAAGAGACCCAGTACTTC,CASSLGPQETQYF
TRBD1,TRBV2,NA,TRBJ1-1,TGTGCCAGCAGGGACACGGGACAGGGGAACACTGAAGCTTTCTTT,CASRDTGQGNTEAFF
TRBD2,TRBV13,NA,TRBJ2-7,TGTGCCAGCAGAATCGGGACTAGCTACGAGCAGTACTTC,CASRIGTSYEQYF
NA,TRBV6-4,NA,TRBJ2-7,TGTGCCAGCAGTCGCCGGCCCCCTGCTCCCTCCGGGGAGCAGTACTTC,CASSRRPPAPSGEQYF